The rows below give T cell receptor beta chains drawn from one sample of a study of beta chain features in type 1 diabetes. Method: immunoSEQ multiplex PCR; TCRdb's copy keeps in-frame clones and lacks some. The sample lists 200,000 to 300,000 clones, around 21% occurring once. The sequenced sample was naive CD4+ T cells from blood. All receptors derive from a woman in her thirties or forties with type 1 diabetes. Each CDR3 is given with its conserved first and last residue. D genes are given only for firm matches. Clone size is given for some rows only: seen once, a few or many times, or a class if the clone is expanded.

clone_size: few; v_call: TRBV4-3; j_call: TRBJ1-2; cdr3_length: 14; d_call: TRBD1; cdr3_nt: TGCGCCAGCAGCCCTCGACAGGGGGTGTATGGCTACACCTTC; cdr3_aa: CASSPRQGVYGYTF
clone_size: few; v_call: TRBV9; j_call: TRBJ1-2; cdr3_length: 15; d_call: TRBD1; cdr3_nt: TGTGCCAGCAGCGTAGCGGGGGCAGGGGGTTATGGCTACACCTTC; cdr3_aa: CASSVAGAGGYGYTF
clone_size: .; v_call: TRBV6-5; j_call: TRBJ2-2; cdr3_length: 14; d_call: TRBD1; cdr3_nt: TGTGCCACCCAACAGGGGCTGAACACCGGGGAGCTGTTTTTT; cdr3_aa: CATQQGLNTGELFF
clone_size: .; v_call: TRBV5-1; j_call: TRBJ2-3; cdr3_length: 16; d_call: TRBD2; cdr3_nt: TGCGCCAGCAGCTCCCCGTTCTCGGGGGGAGCAGATACGCAGTATTTT; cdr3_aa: CASSSPFSGGADTQYF
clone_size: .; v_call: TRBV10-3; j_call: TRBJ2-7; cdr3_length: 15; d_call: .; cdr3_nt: TGTGCCATCAGTGAAGGATTGACGACAGCCTACGAGCAGTACTTC; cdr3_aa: CAISEGLTTAYEQYF
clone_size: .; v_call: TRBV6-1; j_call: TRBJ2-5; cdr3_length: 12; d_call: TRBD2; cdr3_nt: TGTGCCAGCAGTGAGGGGGGGAAGACCCAGTACTTC; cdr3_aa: CASSEGGKTQYF
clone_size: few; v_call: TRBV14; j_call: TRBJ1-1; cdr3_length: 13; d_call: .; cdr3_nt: TGTGCCAGCAGCCAGATTAGGGGGGGTGAAGCTTTCTTT; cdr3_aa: CASSQIRGGEAFF
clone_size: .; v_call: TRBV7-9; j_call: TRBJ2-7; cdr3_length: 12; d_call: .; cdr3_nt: TGTGCCAGCAGCCTACAGGTCGGCGAGCAGTACTTC; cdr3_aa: CASSLQVGEQYF
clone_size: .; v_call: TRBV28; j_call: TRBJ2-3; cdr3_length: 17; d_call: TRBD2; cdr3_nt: TGTGCCAGCAGCCTGGGACTAGCGGGAGAGGGGGCAGATACGCAGTATTTT; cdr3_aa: CASSLGLAGEGADTQYF
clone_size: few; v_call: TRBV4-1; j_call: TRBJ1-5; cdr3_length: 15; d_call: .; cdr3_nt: TGCGCCAGCAGCCAAGAAGTCAGTCTAGGTCAGCCCCAGCATTTT; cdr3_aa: CASSQEVSLGQPQHF
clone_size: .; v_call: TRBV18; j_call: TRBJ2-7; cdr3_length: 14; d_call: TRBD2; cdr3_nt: TGTGCCAGCTCACCAAAGCGGGAGAAGAGCGAGCAGTACTTC; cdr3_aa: CASSPKREKSEQYF
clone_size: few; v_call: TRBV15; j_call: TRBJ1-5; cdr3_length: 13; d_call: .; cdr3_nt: TGTGCCACCAGCAGAGATGGGCAGAGGCCCCAGCATTTT; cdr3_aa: CATSRDGQRPQHF
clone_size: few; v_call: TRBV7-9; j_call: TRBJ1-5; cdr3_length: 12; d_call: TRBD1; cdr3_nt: TGTGCCACCTCTGACAGGGTCCCGCCCCAGCATTTT; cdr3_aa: CATSDRVPPQHF
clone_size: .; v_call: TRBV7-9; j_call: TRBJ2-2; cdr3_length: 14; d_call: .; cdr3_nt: TGTGCCAGCAGCTTTCAGAGGGACACCGGGGAGCTGTTTTTT; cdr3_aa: CASSFQRDTGELFF
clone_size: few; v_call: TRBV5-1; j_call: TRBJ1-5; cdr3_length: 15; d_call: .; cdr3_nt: TGCGCCAGCAGCTTGGAGGGAGGCGGCAATCAGCCCCAGCATTTT; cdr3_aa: CASSLEGGGNQPQHF
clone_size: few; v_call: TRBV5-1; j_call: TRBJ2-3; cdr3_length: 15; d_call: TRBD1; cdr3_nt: TGCGCCAGCAGCTCAACAGGGGGTAGCACAGATACGCAGTATTTT; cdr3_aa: CASSSTGGSTDTQYF
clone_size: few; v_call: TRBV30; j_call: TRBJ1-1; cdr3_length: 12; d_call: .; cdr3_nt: TGTGCCTGGAGGGCGGTAGCGACTGAAGCTTTCTTT; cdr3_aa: CAWRAVATEAFF
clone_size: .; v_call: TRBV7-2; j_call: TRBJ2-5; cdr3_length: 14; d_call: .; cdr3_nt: TGTGCCAGCAGCTTAGGTAGCCGAACGGAGACCCAGTACTTC; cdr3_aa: CASSLGSRTETQYF
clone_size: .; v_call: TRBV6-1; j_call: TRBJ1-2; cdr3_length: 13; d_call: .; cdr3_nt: TGTGCCAGCAGTGAGGCAACTAACTATGGCTACACCTTC; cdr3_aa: CASSEATNYGYTF
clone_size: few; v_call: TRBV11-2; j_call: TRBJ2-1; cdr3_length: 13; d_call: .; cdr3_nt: TGTGCCAGCAGCTTAGGACAGCACAATGAGCAGTTCTTC; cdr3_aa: CASSLGQHNEQFF
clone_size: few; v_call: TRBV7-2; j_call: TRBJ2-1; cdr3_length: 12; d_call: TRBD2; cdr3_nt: TGTGCCAGCAGCTTACCCGGGACTAGCCTCTTCTTC; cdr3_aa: CASSLPGTSLFF
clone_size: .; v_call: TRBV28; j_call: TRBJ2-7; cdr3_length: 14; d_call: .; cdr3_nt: TGTGCCAGCAGTTTCAAGGCAGGATCCTACGAGCAGTACTTC; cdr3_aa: CASSFKAGSYEQYF
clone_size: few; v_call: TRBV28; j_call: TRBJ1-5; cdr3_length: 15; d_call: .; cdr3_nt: TGTGCCAGCAGTTTAGGGGCGGGGGGCAGTCAGCCCCAGCATTTT; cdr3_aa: CASSLGAGGSQPQHF
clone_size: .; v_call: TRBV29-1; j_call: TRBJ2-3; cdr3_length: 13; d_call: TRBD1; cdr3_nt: TGCAGCGTAGCAGGGGGATTGACAGATACGCAGTATTTT; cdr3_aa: CSVAGGLTDTQYF
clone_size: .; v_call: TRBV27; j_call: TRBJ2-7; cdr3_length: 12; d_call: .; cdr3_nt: TGTGCCAGCGGGGGCCTGATGGGCGAGCAGTACTTC; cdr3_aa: CASGGLMGEQYF
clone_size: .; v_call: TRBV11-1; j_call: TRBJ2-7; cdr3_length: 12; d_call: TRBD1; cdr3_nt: TGTGCCAGCAGCCCCGGACAGGCCAAGCAGTACTTC; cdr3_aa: CASSPGQAKQYF
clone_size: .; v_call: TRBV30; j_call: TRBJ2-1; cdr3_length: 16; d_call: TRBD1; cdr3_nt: TGTGCCTGGAGCGGGACAGGGGCCAGCTCCTACAATGAGCAGTTCTTC; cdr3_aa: CAWSGTGASSYNEQFF
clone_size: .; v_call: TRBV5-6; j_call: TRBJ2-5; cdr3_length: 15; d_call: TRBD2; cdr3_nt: TGTGCCAGCAGCGGCGGGACTAGCGGGGCCGAGACCCAGTACTTC; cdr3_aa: CASSGGTSGAETQYF
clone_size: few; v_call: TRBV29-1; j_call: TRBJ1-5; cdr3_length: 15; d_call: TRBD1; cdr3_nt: TGCAGCGTAGCGCCGACAGGGGGAGTCAATCAGCCCCAGCATTTT; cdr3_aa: CSVAPTGGVNQPQHF
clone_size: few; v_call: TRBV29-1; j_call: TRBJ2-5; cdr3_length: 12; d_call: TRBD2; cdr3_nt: TGCAGCGTTGTGGGACTATCGGAGACCCAGTACTTC; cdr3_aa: CSVVGLSETQYF
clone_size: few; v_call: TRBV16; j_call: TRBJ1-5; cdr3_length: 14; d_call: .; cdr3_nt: TGTGCCAGCCTACGGGCAGGGAGCAATCAGCCCCAGCATTTT; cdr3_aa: CASLRAGSNQPQHF
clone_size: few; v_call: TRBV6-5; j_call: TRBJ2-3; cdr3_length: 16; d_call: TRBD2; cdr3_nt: TGTGCCAGCAGTTACTTCCCGGGAGGTTCCACAGATACGCAGTATTTT; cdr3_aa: CASSYFPGGSTDTQYF
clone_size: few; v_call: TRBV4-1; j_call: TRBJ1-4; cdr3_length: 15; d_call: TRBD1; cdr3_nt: TGCGCCAGCAGCGCAGGACAGGGGGCTGGAGAAAAACTGTTTTTT; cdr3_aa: CASSAGQGAGEKLFF
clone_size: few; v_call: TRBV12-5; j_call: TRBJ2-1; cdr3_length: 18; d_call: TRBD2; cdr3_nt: TGTGCTAGTGGTTTCTCCAGCGGGGGGCTCCTTCGGCCCAATGAGCAGTTCTTC; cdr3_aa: CASGFSSGGLLRPNEQFF
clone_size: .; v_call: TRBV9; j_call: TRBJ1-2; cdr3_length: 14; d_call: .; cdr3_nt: TGTGCCAGCAGCGTAGGGAACAGCTACTATGGCTACACCTTC; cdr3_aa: CASSVGNSYYGYTF